This T cell receptor (beta chain) derives from a study of immune evolution from preneoplasia to lung adenocarcinoma. This table comes from immunoSEQ multiplex PCR, and its TCRdb copy is limited to in-frame clones, with some not included. This sample has 9,500 to 14,000 clones, with 78% found just once. The sequence derives from a person aged 55-80 years with lung adenocarcinoma. Source material: FFPE minimally invasive lung adenocarcinoma tissue.

The CDR3 spells CASSIIRTGTGWDQPQHF. The CDR3 DNA reads as TGTGCCAGTAGTATAATTCGGACCGGGACAGGGTGGGATCAGCCCCAGCATTTT. The chain combines TRBV19 with TRBJ1-5; 9 nucleotides align to TRBD1. This CDR3 has 18 amino acids. V lost 2 bases, J lost 5 bases, and 13 bases stayed unmatched. From germline, CDR1 is LNHDA and CDR2 SQIVND (reference sequence). Based on the CDR3 plus reference TRBV19 and TRBJ1-5, the full variable domain is DGGITQSPKYLFRKEGQNVTLSCEQNLNHDAMYWYRQDPGQGLRLIYYSQIVNDFQKGDIAEGYSVSREKKESFPLTVTSAQKNPTAFYLCASSIIRTGTGWDQPQHFGDGTRLSIL.